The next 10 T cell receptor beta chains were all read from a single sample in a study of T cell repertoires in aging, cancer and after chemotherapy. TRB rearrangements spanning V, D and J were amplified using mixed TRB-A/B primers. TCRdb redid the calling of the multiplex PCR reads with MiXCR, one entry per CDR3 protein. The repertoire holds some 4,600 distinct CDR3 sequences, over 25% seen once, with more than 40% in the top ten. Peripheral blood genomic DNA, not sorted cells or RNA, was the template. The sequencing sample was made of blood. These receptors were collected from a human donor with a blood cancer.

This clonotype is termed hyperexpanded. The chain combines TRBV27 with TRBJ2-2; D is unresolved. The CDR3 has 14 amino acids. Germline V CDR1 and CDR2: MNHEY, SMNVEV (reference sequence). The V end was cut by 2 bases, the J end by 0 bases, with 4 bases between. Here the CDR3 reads CASSLGPNTGELFF. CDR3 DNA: TGTGCCAGCAGTTTAGGTCCGAACACCGGGGAGCTGTTTTTT.

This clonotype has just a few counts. Here the CDR3 DNA reads TGTGCCAGCAGTTTGCTCCGGGACAGCAATAATTCACCCCTCCACTTT. This gives the protein CASSLLRDSNNSPLHF. The chain couples TRBV27 to TRBJ1-6, with 7 bases fitting TRBD1. The length of the CDR3 is 16 residues. Germline V gene lookup returns CDR1 MNHEY and CDR2 SMNVEV (reference sequence). V lost 3 bases and J lost 5; bases outside the gene matches: 7.

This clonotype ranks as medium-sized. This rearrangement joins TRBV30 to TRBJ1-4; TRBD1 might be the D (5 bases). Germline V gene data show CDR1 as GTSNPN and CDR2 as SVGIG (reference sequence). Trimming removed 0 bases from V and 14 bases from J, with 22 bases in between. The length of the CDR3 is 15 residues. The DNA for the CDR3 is TGTGCCTGGAGTGTACGGACACCCAACCCAGGTAGGCTGTTTTTT. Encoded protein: CAWSVRTPNPGRLFF.

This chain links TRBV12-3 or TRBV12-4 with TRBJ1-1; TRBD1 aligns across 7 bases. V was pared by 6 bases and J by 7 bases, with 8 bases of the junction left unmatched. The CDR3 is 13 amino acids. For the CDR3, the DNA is TGTGCCAGCAGCATGACAGGGCGGGGTGAAGCTTTCTTT. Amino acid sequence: CASSMTGRGEAFF.

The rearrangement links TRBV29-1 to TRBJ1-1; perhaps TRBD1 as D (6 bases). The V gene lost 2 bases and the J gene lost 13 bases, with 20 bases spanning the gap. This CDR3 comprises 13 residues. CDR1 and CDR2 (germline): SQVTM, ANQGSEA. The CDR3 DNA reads TGCAGCGTTGAAAAAGGCGGCAGGGGCGGAAGTTTCTTT. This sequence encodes CSVEKGGRGGSFF.

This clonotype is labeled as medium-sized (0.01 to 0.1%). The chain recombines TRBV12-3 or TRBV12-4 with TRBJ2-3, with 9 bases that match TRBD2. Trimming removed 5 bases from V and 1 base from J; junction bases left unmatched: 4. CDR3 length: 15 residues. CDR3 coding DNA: TGTGCCAGCAGTGTCCGCGGGGGGGGCACAGATACGCAGTATTTT. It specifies CASSVRGGGTDTQYF.

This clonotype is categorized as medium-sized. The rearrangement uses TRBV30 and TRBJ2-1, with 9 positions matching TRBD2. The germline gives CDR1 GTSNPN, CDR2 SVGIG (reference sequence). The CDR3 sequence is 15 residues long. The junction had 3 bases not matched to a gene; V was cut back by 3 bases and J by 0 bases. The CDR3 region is CAWRARGGSYNEQFF. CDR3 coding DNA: TGTGCCTGGAGGGCGCGGGGGGGCTCCTACAATGAGCAGTTCTTC.

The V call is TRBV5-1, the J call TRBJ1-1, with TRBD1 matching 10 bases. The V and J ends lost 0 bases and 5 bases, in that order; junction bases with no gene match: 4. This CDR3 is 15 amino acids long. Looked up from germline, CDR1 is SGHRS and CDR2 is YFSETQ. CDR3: CASSLGTGGKTEAFF. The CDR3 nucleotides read TGCGCCAGCAGCTTGGGGACAGGGGGAAAAACTGAAGCTTTCTTT.

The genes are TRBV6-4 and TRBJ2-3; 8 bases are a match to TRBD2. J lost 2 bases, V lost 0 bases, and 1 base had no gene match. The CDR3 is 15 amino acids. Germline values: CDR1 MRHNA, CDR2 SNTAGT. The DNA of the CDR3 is TGTGCCAGCAGTGACTCGCGGGGGGACACAGATACGCAGTATTTT. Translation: CASSDSRGDTDTQYF.

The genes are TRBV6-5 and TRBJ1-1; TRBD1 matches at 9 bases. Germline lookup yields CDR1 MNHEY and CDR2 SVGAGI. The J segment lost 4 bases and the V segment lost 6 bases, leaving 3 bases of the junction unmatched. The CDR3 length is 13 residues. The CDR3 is CASRKQGATEAFF. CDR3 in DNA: TGTGCCAGCAGAAAACAGGGGGCCACTGAAGCTTTCTTT.